The 20 T cell receptor beta chains presented below share a single source sample, sequenced in a study of T cells after yellow fever vaccination. TCRdb passed the 5' RACE reads through MiXCR, listing each CDR3 protein once. The table has 610,000 or so distinct CDR3 sequences, about 12% seen once. This sample comprised PBMCs, obtained on the day of the yellow fever booster vaccination. The receptors originated from a man in his thirties or forties who received the YFV17D yellow fever vaccine.

This clonotype was counted between two and nine times. This rearrangement joins TRBV6-1 to TRBJ2-2; 8 bases line up with TRBD1. J gave up 7 bases and V 8 bases, and 6 bases lay outside the gene matches. Per the germline V gene, CDR1 is MNHNS and CDR2 is SASEGT. The CDR3 is 13 residues long. The CDR3 nucleotides read TGTGCCAGCCTTGCAGGGGGCTACGGGGAGCTGTTTTTT. Amino acid sequence: CASLAGGYGELFF.

This clonotype was seen more than once but under ten times. The chain has TRBV30 and TRBJ2-1; possible D gene TRBD2, 5 bases. Germline CDR1 is GTSNPN and CDR2 is SVGIG (reference sequence). The V end lost 2 bases, the J end lost 10 bases, and 12 bases lay between the germline ends. The CDR3 length is 12 residues. This chain's CDR3 is CAWSPFSGEQFF. DNA for the CDR3: TGTGCCTGGAGTCCCTTTTCGGGGGAGCAGTTCTTC.

This clonotype has more than one count but fewer than ten. This chain uses TRBV5-4 with TRBJ1-2; D not certain. V shed 1 base and J shed 4 bases, with 8 bases lying between them. The germline gives CDR1 SGHNT, CDR2 YYREEE (reference sequence). The CDR3 extends over 13 amino acids. The CDR3 DNA is TGTGCCAGCAGCTTGATAGGGTTCTATGGCTACACCTTC. Translated, it gives CASSLIGFYGYTF.

This rearrangement joins TRBV2 to TRBJ2-5; D is unclear. Germline lookup yields CDR1 SNHLY and CDR2 FYNNEI. The CDR3 is made up of 14 amino acids. V shed 7 bases and J shed 2 bases, with 14 bases lying between them. The CDR3 bases are TGTGCCAGCACCACGGGTTGGATACAAGAGACCCAGTACTTC. This encodes CASTTGWIQETQYF.

The chain is built from TRBV5-1 and TRBJ2-1, with D tentatively TRBD1 or TRBD2 (6 bases each). The CDR3 runs 18 residues. The V end was cut by 4 bases, the J end by 6 bases, with 26 bases between. Germline CDR1 SGHRS, CDR2 YFSETQ. The CDR3 is CASSTLGGNFVSSNEQFF. The CDR3 nucleotides read TGCGCCAGCAGCACACTAGGGGGGAACTTTGTCTCGAGCAATGAGCAGTTCTTC.

This rearrangement joins TRBV7-2 to TRBJ2-7, with 10 bases that match TRBD1. V trimming: 4 bases; J trimming: 5 bases; junction bases outside the gene matches: 8. CDR1 is SGHTA, CDR2 FQGNSA, per germline. The CDR3 extends over 15 amino acids. CDR3 sequence: CASSSLGTGVNEQYF. In nucleotides, the CDR3 is TGTGCCAGCAGCTCCCTAGGGACAGGGGTTAACGAGCAGTACTTC.

This rearrangement joins TRBV6-2 or TRBV6-3 to TRBJ2-7; D unclear. Germline CDR1 MNHEY, CDR2 SVGEGT. The V end lost 4 bases, the J end lost 3 bases, and 7 bases lay between the germline ends. This CDR3 has 12 residues. The CDR3 bases are TGTGCCAGCAGTTCCTATAACTACGAGCAGTACTTC. As protein: CASSSYNYEQYF.

This clonotype was observed many times. The chain employs TRBV18 and TRBJ2-2; 7 nucleotides agree with TRBD1. CDR1 and CDR2 from the germline V gene are KGHSH and LQKENI. The J segment lost 0 bases and the V segment lost 3 bases, leaving 4 bases of the junction unmatched. The CDR3 contains 16 residues. This CDR3 reads CASSPTTGPNTGELFF. In nucleotides, the CDR3 is TGTGCCAGCTCACCGACGACAGGGCCGAACACCGGGGAGCTGTTTTTT.

The chain recombines TRBV20-1 with TRBJ2-2; TRBD2 matches 8 bases. Trimming took 0 bases from V and 7 from J; bases not matched to a gene: 10. Germline CDR1 and CDR2: DFQATT and SNEGSKA (reference sequence). The CDR3 totals 16 residues. The CDR3: CSARDAGLDVVGELFF. The DNA of the CDR3 is TGCAGTGCTAGAGATGCGGGACTAGACGTCGTCGGGGAGCTGTTTTTT.

The chain joins TRBV28 to TRBJ2-7, with a weak D call TRBD1 (5 bases). The V end lost 6 bases, the J end lost 5 bases, and 17 bases lay between the germline ends. The CDR3 covers 14 residues. Germline CDR1 and CDR2: MDHEN and SYDVKM. The CDR3 loop reads CASSSGPTPHEQYF. The CDR3 bases are TGTGCCAGCAGCTCAGGGCCTACACCCCACGAGCAGTACTTC.

This chain connects TRBV11-2 to TRBJ2-7; D is ambiguous. This CDR3 is built from 14 residues. Germline V gene lookup returns CDR1 SGHAT and CDR2 FQNNGV. Trimming removed 1 base from V and 3 bases from J, with 10 bases in between. This CDR3 is CASSLAGPLYEQYF. For the CDR3, the DNA is TGTGCCAGCAGCTTAGCAGGTCCCCTCTACGAGCAGTACTTC.

The V gene is TRBV18, the J gene TRBJ2-2, with D tentatively TRBD1 or TRBD2 (5 bases each). This CDR3 is 14 amino acids long. Deletions cut 3 bases from V and 8 bases from J, with 13 bases between. CDR1 KGHSH and CDR2 LQKENI come from the germline V gene. In nucleotides, the CDR3 is TGTGCCAGCTCACCCAAGGAGAGGGGAGGGGAGCTGTTTTTT. It encodes CASSPKERGGELFF.

This clonotype has more than one count but fewer than ten. V and J are TRBV20-1 and TRBJ2-3, with TRBD1 identical over 12 bases. Trimming took 3 bases from V and 4 from J; bases not matched to a gene: 5. The CDR3 runs 15 residues. Germline loops: CDR1 DFQATT, CDR2 SNEGSKA (reference sequence). The CDR3 is CSARKGQGASDTQYF. The CDR3 DNA reads TGCAGTGCTAGGAAGGGACAGGGGGCTTCAGATACGCAGTATTTT.

Comments on this clonotype: This sequence may be a read error, since a much larger clone differs from it by one base. The chain is built from TRBV5-5 and TRBJ2-2; D perhaps matches TRBD2 (5 bases). V was trimmed by 4 bases and J by 0 bases, leaving 7 bases between them. Germline V gene sequence: CDR1 SGHKS, CDR2 YYEKEE (reference sequence). This CDR3 comprises 14 residues. CDR3 loop: CASSVGANTGELFF. The CDR3, as DNA: TGTGCCAGCAGCGTGGGAGCGAACACCGGGGAGCTGTTTTTT.

The chain combines TRBV5-1 with TRBJ1-1; D is perhaps TRBD1 (6 bases). The CDR3 runs to 14 residues. V was trimmed by 0 bases and J by 6 bases, leaving 12 bases between them. Germline V lookup: CDR1 SGHRS, CDR2 YFSETQ. In DNA form, the CDR3 reads TGCGCCAGCAGCTTGGACAGGGTAAGGTCTGAAGCTTTCTTT. Amino acid sequence: CASSLDRVRSEAFF. Complete variable domain (other parts from reference TRBV5-1 and TRBJ1-1): KAGVTQTPRYLIKTRGQQVTLSCSPISGHRSVSWYQQTPGQGLQFLFEYFSETQRNKGNFPGRFSGRQFSNSRSEMNVSTLELGDSALYLCASSLDRVRSEAFFGQGTRLTVV.

The V call is TRBV25-1, the J call TRBJ1-1; 7 nucleotides align to TRBD1. The V segment lost 1 base and the J segment 10 bases; nucleotides outside the gene matches: 6. The germline V gene has CDR1 MGHDK and CDR2 SYGVNS. The CDR3 consists of 13 residues. The CDR3 loop is CASSEWDSFVAFF. The CDR3 region has the DNA TGTGCCAGCAGTGAATGGGACAGTTTTGTAGCTTTCTTT.

This clonotype has just a few counts. V and J are TRBV3-1 and TRBJ2-1, with 8 bases identical to TRBD2. There are 16 residues in the CDR3. The J segment lost 0 bases and the V segment lost 3 bases, leaving 4 bases of the junction unmatched. Per the germline V gene, CDR1 is LGHDT and CDR2 is YNNKEL (reference sequence). In DNA form, the CDR3 reads TGTGCCAGCAGCCACGCGGGAGGAGTCTCCTACAATGAGCAGTTCTTC. It encodes CASSHAGGVSYNEQFF.

The chain combines TRBV7-2 with TRBJ2-2; D is possibly TRBD2 (6 bases). CDR1 is SGHTA and CDR2 is FQGNSA in the germline V gene. V was cut by 0 bases and J by 1 base, with 9 bases left in between. This CDR3 is 16 amino acids long. The CDR3 DNA reads TGTGCCAGCAGCTTAGCTAGCGGAGTGAACACCGGGGAGCTGTTTTTT. Its protein product is CASSLASGVNTGELFF. The variable domain in full, completed from reference TRBV7-2 and TRBJ2-2, reads GAGVSQSPSNKVTEKGKDVELRCDPISGHTALYWYRQSLGQGLEFLIYFQGNSAPDKSGLPSDRFSAERTGGSVSTLTIQRTQQEDSAVYLCASSLASGVNTGELFFGEGSRLTVL.

The genes are TRBV20-1 and TRBJ2-7; TRBD2 aligns across 11 bases. There are 15 residues in the CDR3. Germline values: CDR1 DFQATT, CDR2 SNEGSKA (reference sequence). V shed 2 bases and J 1 base; nucleotides not matched to a gene: 4. CDR3 DNA: TGCAGTGCTAGAACTAGCGGGAGCCCATCCTACGAGCAGTACTTC. This gives the protein CSARTSGSPSYEQYF.

The chain couples TRBV20-1 to TRBJ2-1, with a tentative D call TRBD2 (5 bases). In germline, CDR1 is DFQATT, CDR2 SNEGSKA (reference sequence). With 0 bases removed from V and 7 bases from J, the gap between germline ends came to 16 bases. The CDR3 covers 15 residues. The CDR3, as DNA: TGCAGTGCTAGAGATCGTGGAGGTGGGAATAATGAGCAGTTCTTC. It codes for CSARDRGGGNNEQFF.